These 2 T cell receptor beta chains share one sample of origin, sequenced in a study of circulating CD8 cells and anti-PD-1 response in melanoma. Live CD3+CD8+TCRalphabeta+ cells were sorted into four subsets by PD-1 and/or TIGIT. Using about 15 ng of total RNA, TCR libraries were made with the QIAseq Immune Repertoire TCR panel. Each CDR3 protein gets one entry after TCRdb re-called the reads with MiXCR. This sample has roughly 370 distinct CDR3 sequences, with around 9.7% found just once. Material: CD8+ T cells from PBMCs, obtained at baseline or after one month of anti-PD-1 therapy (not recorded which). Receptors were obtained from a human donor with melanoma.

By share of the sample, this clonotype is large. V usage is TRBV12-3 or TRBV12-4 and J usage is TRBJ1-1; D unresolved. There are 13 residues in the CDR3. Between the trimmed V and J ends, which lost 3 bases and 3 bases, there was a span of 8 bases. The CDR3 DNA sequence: TGTGCCAGCAGTTTTTTCACGGACACTGAAGCTTTCTTT. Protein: CASSFFTDTEAFF.

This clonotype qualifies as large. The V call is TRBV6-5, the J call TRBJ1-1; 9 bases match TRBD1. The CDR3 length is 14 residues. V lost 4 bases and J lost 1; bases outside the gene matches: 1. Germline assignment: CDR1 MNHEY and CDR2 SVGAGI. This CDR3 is CASSSGQGNTEAFF. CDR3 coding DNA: TGTGCCAGCAGTTCGGGACAGGGGAACACTGAAGCTTTCTTT.